This TCR beta chain was profiled in a study of radiotherapy plus CTLA-4 blockade in lung cancer. Details on this clone: Its specificity is unknown.

Looked up from germline, CDR1 is SEHNR and CDR2 is FQNEAQ (reference sequence). The germline V and J ends were trimmed by 2 bases and 4 bases, with 10 bases remaining between them. This CDR3 has 14 amino acids. General study findings and limits: The best predictor of response was reported to be early blood T cell clone dynamics, with interferon-beta. Among blood TCR repertoires after radiotherapy plus ipilimumab, tumor-derived clones expanded.

It was focal radiation plus CTLA-4 blockade with ipilimumab that patients with chemo-refractory metastatic non-small-cell lung cancer received. The method was immunoSEQ multiplex PCR; TCRdb's version includes in-frame clones alone and lacks a portion of them. This sample has approximately 39,000 clones, with 55% to 80% found just once. Specimen: peripheral blood, collected from a patient treated with radiotherapy plus ipilimumab. This clonotype originated in a human donor with non-small cell lung cancer who had stable disease on radiotherapy plus ipilimumab. The chain uses TRBV7-9 and TRBJ2-3; TRBD2 might be the D (6 bases). CDR3 coding DNA: TGTGCCAGCAGCTTATTGGGGACTTCAGATACGCAGTATTTT. Protein product: CASSLLGTSDTQYF.